The clone carrying this T cell receptor (beta chain) was counted a few times. Data came from immunoSEQ multiplex PCR; TCRdb stores just in-frame clones and leaves some out. The data hold fewer than 25,000 clones, with around 90% observed a single time. The junction had 9 bases not matched to a gene; V was cut back by 0 bases and J by 8 bases. Germline V gene sequence: CDR1 SGDLS, CDR2 YYNGEE. The CDR3 length is 15 residues. These data originate in a study of blood T cell repertoires in COVID-19. J is TRBJ1-2 and V is TRBV9, with TRBD1 matching over 8 bases. This TCR was sampled from a man aged 65-85 years with active COVID-19. The material sequenced was peripheral blood. CDR3 amino acids: CASSVVTGAAGGYTF. The CDR3 DNA reads TGTGCCAGCAGCGTAGTGACAGGGGCTGCGGGGGGCTACACCTTC.